This T cell receptor beta chain was sequenced for a study of Ad26.COV2.S vaccination and SARS-CoV-2 variants (dated by TCRdb to the early 2020s). Describing the broader study: Donors in the vaccine arm were drawn from COV1001, a multicentre, randomized, double-blind, placebo-controlled phase I-IIa trial testing Ad26.COV2.S in healthy adults. TCRbeta repertoire sequencing was used to assess the specificity and breadth of SARS-CoV-2-reactive T cell receptors after Ad26.COV2.S vaccination. A total of around 32 samples were included in the TCR-sequenced set, comprising around 19 Ad26.COV2.S vaccine recipients, 5 placebo recipients and 8 SARS-CoV-2 convalescent individuals. Dosing of Ad26.COV2.S was intramuscular, at either 5x10^10 or 1x10^11 viral particles, delivered as one shot or as two shots spaced 56 days apart. Throughout the experiments and outcome assessment, investigators stayed blinded to trial group allocation. Trial participants were randomized into five groups of five, in which low-dose or high-dose Ad26.COV2.S was given once or twice, or placebo was given on both occasions.

According to the germline V gene, CDR1 reads SGHVS and CDR2 reads FQNEAQ. The junction shows trimming of 3 bases on V and 1 base on J, and the gene matches do not reach 6 bases of it. From cysteine to phenylalanine, the CDR3 is 16 amino acids long. Only CDR3 DNA is held: 48 bases, read in frame from base 1. The meaning of the sample's treatment or condition label: around 19 received Ad26.COV2.S at low or high dose, single or two shots; roughly five received placebo; per-sample allocation not given. Repertoires of vaccine and placebo recipients were sequenced from samples taken on day 63 after the first injection. In Cohort 1b, around 23 adults aged 18-55 years were enrolled at a single site in Boston, USA, between 29 July and 7 August 2020. Ad26.COV2.S was a replication-incompetent adenovirus type 26 vector expressing a prefusion-stabilized SARS-CoV-2 spike protein from the original Wuhan strain.

Points on this clone: Its antigen has not been determined. Base qualities are not provided; no much larger clone lies one nucleotide away.

Here is what the overall study found, with its caveats: Spike-specific TCR breadth was higher in Ad26.COV2.S recipients than in placebo recipients (P = 0.0014). The authors noted that total T cell responses may have been underestimated by the TCR breadth and depth analyses. Substantial breadth of spike-specific CD8+ and CD4+ T cell responses was reported after vaccination. Vaccine and placebo recipients had comparable non-spike TCR breadth, which fits with the vaccine containing only spike. The study lacked the statistical power to compare responses across vaccine doses or regimens.

TCRbeta CDR3 regions were sequenced with the immunoSEQ Assay. After extraction, genomic DNA underwent amplification by bias-controlled multiplex PCR, followed by high-throughput sequencing. The study's own analysis went as follows. Collapsing and filtering of sequences were performed to quantify the absolute abundance of each unique TCRbeta CDR3 region. T cell fraction was estimated by normalizing TCRbeta template counts to usable DNA, which was measured by amplifying reference genes present in all nucleated cells. Repertoire TCRs were annotated as SARS-CoV-2-specific by exact matching of V gene, CDR3 amino acid sequence and J gene to a known reactive TCR set. MIRA supplied the reference SARS-CoV-2 TCR set, which was filtered for enrichment in COVID-19-positive ImmuneCODE repertoires so that public or cross-reactive TCRs were removed. Based on the MIRA antigens, annotated TCRs were further analysed at the level of specific ORF or position within ORF. Breadth was defined as the number of annotated unique rearrangements divided by the total number of unique productive rearrangements, and depth was defined as the summed frequency of the annotated unique rearrangements. Two-sided Wilcoxon rank-sum tests were applied when comparing TCR breadth between groups. TCRdb took over this immuneACCESS table, retaining in-frame rearrangements with V and J assigned. Such tables are incomplete; in checked studies, under half of the missing clones stem from an unresolved V gene, and the remainder is unexplained. V and J calls and clone size are as listed in that table; D and trimming were resolved from the DNA. The sample table contains about 330,000 clones; only one count was recorded for almost 90% of them. The ten top clones hold over 5% of the sample.

Sequenced material: peripheral blood, taken in a trial of Ad26.COV2.S vaccine versus placebo. Recombination joined TRBV7-8 with TRBJ1-5, and 7 junctional nucleotides match TRBD1. This TCR derives from a person aged 18 to 65 who received the Ad26.COV2.S COVID-19 vaccine or a placebo. For the CDR3, the sequence is CASSFQRQGSNQPQHF. The DNA sequence is as follows: TGTGCCAGCAGCTTCCAACGACAGGGAAGCAATCAGCCCCAGCATTTT.